Sequencing of this T cell receptor beta chain was carried out in a study of T cells in lung cancer brain metastases. Whole-study findings and limits: FFPE DNA fragmentation may have prevented retrieving the complete T cell repertoire.

Patients had either synchronous oligometastatic disease or delayed solitary brain metastasis recurrence. Patients with a history of multiple malignancies were excluded. Assay used: immunoSEQ multiplex PCR; TCRdb lists only in-frame clones, some missing. The profile covers several thousand clones, with 85% appearing a single time and roughly 8.3% taken by the ten largest. On this clone itself: The antigen remains unidentified.

The TCR was taken from a woman aged 45 to 65 with non-small cell lung cancer that had spread to the brain. Sample: tumor tissue from a brain metastasis.

The CDR3 is CASSSLPEKLFF. The DNA of the CDR3 is TGTGCCAGCAGCTCTCTGCCCGAAAAACTGTTTTTT. This chain links TRBV7-2 with TRBJ1-4; D is ambiguous. The CDR3 has 12 amino acids. Germline V gene sequence: CDR1 SGHTA, CDR2 FQGNSA. V was shortened by 4 bases and J by 8 bases, with 8 bases between the two germline ends. Combining the CDR3 with reference TRBV7-2 and TRBJ1-4 gives the whole variable domain GAGVSQSPSNKVTEKGKDVELRCDPISGHTALYWYRQSLGQGLEFLIYFQGNSAPDKSGLPSDRFSAERTGGSVSTLTIQRTQQEDSAVYLCASSSLPEKLFFGSGTQLSVL.